The rows below give T cell receptor beta chains drawn from one sample of a study of blood T cell repertoires in COVID-19. Using immunoSEQ multiplex PCR, the repertoire was profiled, and TCRdb retains in-frame clones only, with some absent. The sample yields fewer than 200,000 clones, 82% seen once. The source material was PBMCs or T cells enriched from blood (not recorded which). These TCRs come from a woman aged 55-69 years with acute COVID-19. The CDR3 runs from the conserved cysteine through the conserved F or W. A D gene is named only where the DNA matches it firmly. Rows may omit the clone size; those that give it use once, few, many or a size class.

v_call	d_call	clone_size	j_call	cdr3_nt	cdr3_aa
TRBV20-1	NA	NA	TRBJ2-2	TGCAGTGCTAGTTCGGCCGGGGAGCTGTTTTTT	CSASSAGELFF
TRBV10-3	NA	NA	TRBJ1-1	TGTGCCACGCGACAGAACACTGAAGCTTTCTTT	CATRQNTEAFF
TRBV4-1	NA	NA	TRBJ2-3	TGCGCCAGCAGCCAAGAATTAATGGCAGGCCTTTTCACAGATACGCAGTATTTT	CASSQELMAGLFTDTQYF
TRBV11-2	TRBD2	NA	TRBJ2-1	TGTGCCAGCAGCTCCAGGACTAGCTTATTCGGGGGTGAGCAGTTCTTC	CASSSRTSLFGGEQFF
TRBV7-2	NA	NA	TRBJ2-7	TGTGCCAGCAGCTTAGAGAGCCGAGAGCAGTACTTC	CASSLESREQYF
TRBV5-4	NA	NA	TRBJ1-1	TGTGCCAGCAGCTCGTGGGGCCCTCTAAGGGACACTGAAGCTTTCTTT	CASSSWGPLRDTEAFF
TRBV28	NA	NA	TRBJ1-1	TGTGCCAGCAGTTTATACAGGGCGAGCACTGAAGCTTTCTTT	CASSLYRASTEAFF
TRBV19	NA	NA	TRBJ2-3	TGTGCCAGTAGTATAGTCTACAGCACAGATACGCAGTATTTT	CASSIVYSTDTQYF
TRBV15	NA	NA	TRBJ2-3	TGTGCCACCAGCAGAGATGTAGCGGATCTTGTGTCTAGCACAGATACGCAGTATTTT	CATSRDVADLVSSTDTQYF
TRBV28	NA	NA	TRBJ2-5	TGTGCCAGCAGTTCTGGGCTAACGTACTTC	CASSSGLTYF
TRBV11-2	TRBD1	few	TRBJ2-3	TGTGCCAGCACCCAACGGGACAGGAGCAAATCTAGCTGGATAGATACGCAGTATTTT	CASTQRDRSKSSWIDTQYF
TRBV5-1	NA	NA	TRBJ1-2	TGCGCCAGCAGCCCCACCGACAGGAGCGCCTATGGCTACACCTTC	CASSPTDRSAYGYTF
TRBV19	TRBD1	NA	TRBJ1-1	TGTGCCAGTAGACGACCCGGGACAGGAATAAACACTGAAGCTTTCTTT	CASRRPGTGINTEAFF
TRBV7-9	TRBD1	NA	TRBJ1-1	TGTGCCAGCAGCTTAACAGGGGGCGGAATGAGTACTGAAGCTTTCTTT	CASSLTGGGMSTEAFF
TRBV6-2/TRBV6-3	TRBD1	NA	TRBJ1-6	TGTGCCAGCAGTCGGCGTCCGGGACAGAGGAATGCACCCCTCCACTTT	CASSRRPGQRNAPLHF
TRBV7-5	NA	few	TRBJ1-6	TGTGCCAGAAGCCCTCTTCTTGGGGGGTCCTATAATTCACCCCTCCACTTT	CARSPLLGGSYNSPLHF
TRBV21-1	NA	few	TRBJ1-1	TGTGCCAGCAGCCAGGGGGCGGAGGGCACTGAAGCTTTCTTT	CASSQGAEGTEAFF
TRBV7-9	TRBD2	NA	TRBJ2-1	TGTGCCAGCAGCCCAGACTTGGGAGGGCCCTACAATGAGCAGTTCTTC	CASSPDLGGPYNEQFF
TRBV19	TRBD1	NA	TRBJ2-3	TGTGCCAGTAGTCCCCAAGGAAGGGGGCTAGGCACAGATACGCAGTATTTT	CASSPQGRGLGTDTQYF
TRBV2	NA	few	TRBJ2-2	TGTGCCAGCATTTCGGTCATGAACACCGGGGAGCTGTTTTTT	CASISVMNTGELFF
TRBV5-4	NA	NA	TRBJ1-2	TGTGCCAGCAGCTATGCGGGCAGAAGATATGGCTACACCTTC	CASSYAGRRYGYTF
TRBV7-2	NA	NA	TRBJ2-7	TGTGCCAGCAGCTACAGCTCCTACGAGCAGTACTTC	CASSYSSYEQYF
TRBV3-1/TRBV3-2	TRBD1	few	TRBJ2-1	TGTGCCAGCAGCCAAGAAGGGGCGTGGGACAGGGTCTGTCACAATGAGCAGTTCTTC	CASSQEGAWDRVCHNEQFF
TRBV19	TRBD1	few	TRBJ1-5	TGTGCCAGTAGTGCCGACAGGGCCCAGCCCCAGCATTTT	CASSADRAQPQHF
TRBV19	NA	NA	TRBJ1-3	TGTGCCAGTAAACCTCGGGGGGGGGCGAGCTCTGGAAACACCATATATTTT	CASKPRGGASSGNTIYF
TRBV7-6	NA	once	TRBJ1-5	TGTGCCAGCAGCGTGCCAGGGATAGACCAGCCCCAGCATTTT	CASSVPGIDQPQHF
TRBV24-1	TRBD1	NA	TRBJ1-5	TGTGCCACCAGTGAGGCCGGGACAGACAATCAGCCCCAGCATTTT	CATSEAGTDNQPQHF
TRBV7-9	TRBD2	NA	TRBJ2-7	TGTGCCAGCAGCCCAACAGCGGGAGGGCCCTACGAGCAGTACTTC	CASSPTAGGPYEQYF
TRBV3-1/TRBV3-2	NA	NA	TRBJ1-1	TGTGCCAGCAGTCGTCCTACAGAGAACACTGAAGCTTTCTTT	CASSRPTENTEAFF
TRBV28	NA	NA	TRBJ1-1	TGTGCCAGCAGTTTTGGTCTAAATGGGCACACTGAAGCTTTCTTT	CASSFGLNGHTEAFF
TRBV7-2	NA	NA	TRBJ1-5	TGTGCCAGCAGCTTAGTACAGGATAGCAATCAGCCCCAGCATTTT	CASSLVQDSNQPQHF
TRBV27	NA	few	TRBJ1-4	TGTGCCAGTCGTCCGGGTCGCCTTGGTTTGACTAATGAAAAACTGTTTTTT	CASRPGRLGLTNEKLFF
TRBV7-9	TRBD2	NA	TRBJ2-1	TGTGCCAGCAGCTTAGTGGGGCTAGCGGGGACTGAGCAGTTCTTC	CASSLVGLAGTEQFF
TRBV6-5	NA	few	TRBJ1-1	TGTGCCAGCAGTTCCCCCGGGAGGAACACTGAAGCTTTCTTT	CASSSPGRNTEAFF
TRBV7-9	TRBD2	NA	TRBJ2-1	TGTGCCAGCAGGTCAAGCGGGAGGGGCTACAATGAGCAGTTCTTC	CASRSSGRGYNEQFF
TRBV18	NA	NA	TRBJ1-5	TGTGCCAGCTCACCACCGTCGGGGACTGATCTCAATCAGCCCCAGCATTTT	CASSPPSGTDLNQPQHF
TRBV6-2/TRBV6-3	TRBD2	NA	TRBJ2-3	TGTGCCAGCAGTTACCCTAGCGGGGGGGTCACAGATACGCAGTATTTT	CASSYPSGGVTDTQYF
TRBV5-6	TRBD1	few	TRBJ1-2	TGTGCCAGCAGCCCGACAGGGGAGACCTATGGCTACACCTTC	CASSPTGETYGYTF
TRBV29-1	TRBD1	NA	TRBJ1-2	TGCAGCGTTGTAACAACCGGGACAGGAGTCTATGGCTACACCTTC	CSVVTTGTGVYGYTF
TRBV11-2	NA	NA	TRBJ1-2	TGTGCCAGCAGCTATCGCGAGGGTTCTCGCTATGGCTACACCTTC	CASSYREGSRYGYTF
TRBV2	NA	NA	TRBJ1-1	TGTGCCAGCACCAAAAGCGGAGTAGCCACTGAAGCTTTCTTT	CASTKSGVATEAFF
TRBV29-1	NA	few	TRBJ1-4	TGCAGCGTTTTAGGGGTTAATGAAAAACTGTTTTTT	CSVLGVNEKLFF
TRBV11-2	TRBD1	NA	TRBJ2-7	TGTGCCAGCAACCGACAGGGTGGGTACGAGCAGTACTTC	CASNRQGGYEQYF
TRBV27	TRBD1	NA	TRBJ1-6	TGTGCCAGCAGTTTATCTCCGACAGGGCATTCACCCCTCCACTTT	CASSLSPTGHSPLHF